Described below is a single T cell receptor beta chain sequence and its context. The target antigen is unknown. These data are taken from a study of cytomegalovirus exposure and HLA in healthy donors. The CDR3 has 15 residues. The ends were cut back, 6 bases at V and 0 bases at J, with 15 bases in the middle. Germline CDR1 SGHKS, CDR2 YYEKEE (reference sequence). The PCR was carried out with 60 Vbeta primers and 13 Jbeta primers. The method was immunoSEQ multiplex PCR; TCRdb's version includes in-frame clones alone and lacks a portion of them. The repertoire has 150,000 to 200,000 clones, 81% of them found once; the top ten carry 1% to 1.5%. Study-wide findings and caveats: By HLA locus, TCR association rates varied in a later analysis, with DRB1 showing the most and HLA-C the fewest. TCR beta V- and J-gene trimming was later associated with a missense DCLRE1C variant. Later on, an analysis found that several of the most significant clusters appeared to be linked to common viral pathogens, which included parvovirus B19. While the bulk of TCR sequences proved rare, some public TCRs turned up in many donors.

The rearrangement links TRBV5-5 to TRBJ1-1, with D perhaps TRBD1 (6 bases). Sequencing input: PBMCs. The sequence was obtained from a man aged 45-65 years in good health and CMV-seropositive. The CDR3 DNA reads TGTGCCAGCAAATCGCAGGGGCATATGAACACTGAAGCTTTCTTT. This codes for CASKSQGHMNTEAFF.